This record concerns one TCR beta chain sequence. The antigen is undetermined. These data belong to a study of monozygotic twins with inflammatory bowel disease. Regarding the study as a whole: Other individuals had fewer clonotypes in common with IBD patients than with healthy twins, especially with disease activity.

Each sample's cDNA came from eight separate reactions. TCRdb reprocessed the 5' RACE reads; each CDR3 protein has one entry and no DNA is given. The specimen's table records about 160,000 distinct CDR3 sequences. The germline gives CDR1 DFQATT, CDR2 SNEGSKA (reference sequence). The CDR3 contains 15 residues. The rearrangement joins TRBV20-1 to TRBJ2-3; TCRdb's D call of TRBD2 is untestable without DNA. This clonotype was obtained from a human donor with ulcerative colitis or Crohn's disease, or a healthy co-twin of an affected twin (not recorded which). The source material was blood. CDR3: CSANSPAGGYDTQYF.